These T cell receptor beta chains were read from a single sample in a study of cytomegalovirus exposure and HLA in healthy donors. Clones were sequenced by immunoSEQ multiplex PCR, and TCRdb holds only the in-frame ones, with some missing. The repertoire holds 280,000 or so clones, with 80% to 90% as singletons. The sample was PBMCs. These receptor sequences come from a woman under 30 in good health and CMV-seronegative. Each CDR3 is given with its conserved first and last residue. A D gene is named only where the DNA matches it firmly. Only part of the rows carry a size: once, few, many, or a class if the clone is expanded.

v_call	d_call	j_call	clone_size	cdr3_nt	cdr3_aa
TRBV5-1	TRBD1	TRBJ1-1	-	TGCGCCAGCAGCGAAACAGGGGAGAGTGGAGAGGCTTTCTTT	CASSETGESGEAFF
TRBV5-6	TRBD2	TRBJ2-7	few	TGTGCCAGCAGCTTGCAGGGACTAGCGGTCTCCTACGAGCAGTACTTC	CASSLQGLAVSYEQYF
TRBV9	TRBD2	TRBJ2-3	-	TGTGCCAGCAGCGTAGTAGGGCTAGCGGGGGGGGATACGCAGTATTTT	CASSVVGLAGGDTQYF
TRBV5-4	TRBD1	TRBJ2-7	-	TGTGCCAGCAGCGCGGGACAGGGTGGCGAGCAGTACTTC	CASSAGQGGEQYF
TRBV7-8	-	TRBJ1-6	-	TGTGCCAGCAGCCTCCGAGGCGATTCACCCCTCCACTTT	CASSLRGDSPLHF
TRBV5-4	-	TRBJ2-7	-	TGTGCCAGCAGCTTTCTGTATTCGCGGGGCGGGGTAAACGAGCAATACTTC	CASSFLYSRGGVNEQYF
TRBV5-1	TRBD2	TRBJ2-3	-	TGCGCCAGCAGCCCCTGGACTAGTGGCACAGATACGCAGTATTTT	CASSPWTSGTDTQYF
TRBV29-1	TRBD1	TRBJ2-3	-	TGCAGCGTTGGGGGGGGTATCGGGACAGGGGTCCCAGATACGCAGTATTTT	CSVGGGIGTGVPDTQYF
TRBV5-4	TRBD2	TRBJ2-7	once	TGTGCCAGCAGCTCCAAACTAGCGGGGGGTGTCGAGCAGTACTTC	CASSSKLAGGVEQYF
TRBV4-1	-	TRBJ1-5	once	TGCGCCAGCAGCCAAGGTCCCGGAGATCAGCCCCAGCATTTT	CASSQGPGDQPQHF
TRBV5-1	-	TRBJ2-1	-	TGCGCCAGCAGCTTAGCACAGGCCCTGAAGCAGTTCTTC	CASSLAQALKQFF
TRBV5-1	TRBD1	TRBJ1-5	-	TGCGCCAGCAGCTTAGGGGGCGGGCAGCCCCAGCATTTT	CASSLGGGQPQHF
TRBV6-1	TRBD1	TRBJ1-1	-	TGTGCCAGCAGTGGCCCGACAGGGCAGACTGAAGCTTTCTTT	CASSGPTGQTEAFF
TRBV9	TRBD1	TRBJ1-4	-	TGTGCCAGCAGCTCTCGACAGGGGATCAACGAAAAACTGTTTTTT	CASSSRQGINEKLFF
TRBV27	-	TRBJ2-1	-	TGTGCCAGCCGACATGACAGGAGCTCCTACAATGAGCAGTTCTTC	CASRHDRSSYNEQFF
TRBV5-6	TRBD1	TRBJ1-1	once	TGTGCCAGCAGCTACGACAGGGGAGGGGTGAACACTGAAGCTTTCTTT	CASSYDRGGVNTEAFF
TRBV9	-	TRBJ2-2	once	TGTGCCAGCAGCCTAACGCGGGGGAACACCGGGGAGCTGTTTTTT	CASSLTRGNTGELFF
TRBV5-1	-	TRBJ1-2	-	TGCGCCAGCAGCGTGGACAGCCCATTAGGTGGCTACACCTTC	CASSVDSPLGGYTF
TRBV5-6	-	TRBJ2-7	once	TGTGCCAGCAGCTTGGAGCCCCGGGGGACTCACGAGCAGTACTTC	CASSLEPRGTHEQYF
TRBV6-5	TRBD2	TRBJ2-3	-	TGTGCCAGCACCTTACTAGCGGGAACCACAGATACGCAGTATTTT	CASTLLAGTTDTQYF
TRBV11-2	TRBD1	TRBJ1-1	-	TGTGCCAGCAGCGTGGGACAGGGGAGGAACACTGAAGCTTTCTTT	CASSVGQGRNTEAFF
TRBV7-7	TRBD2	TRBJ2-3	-	TGTGCCAGCAGCTTAACTAGCGGGGACACAGATACGCAGTATTTT	CASSLTSGDTDTQYF
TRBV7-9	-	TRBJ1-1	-	TGTTCCAGCAGCTCCTCCGGGGGAAACCGAAACACTGAAGCTTTCTTT	CSSSSSGGNRNTEAFF
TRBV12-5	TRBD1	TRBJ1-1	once	TGTGCTAGTGGACAACAGGGGAACGCTGAAGCTTTCTTT	CASGQQGNAEAFF
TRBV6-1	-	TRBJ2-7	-	TGTGCCAGCAGTGCCACCCCGGACAGTTACTACGAGCAGTACTTC	CASSATPDSYYEQYF
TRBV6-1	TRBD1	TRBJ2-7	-	TGTGCCAGCGGACAGGGGACCTACTACGAGCAGTACTTC	CASGQGTYYEQYF
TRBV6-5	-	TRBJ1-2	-	TGTGCCAGCAGTCGCCTCGGGACGGGGGATTATGGCTACACCTTC	CASSRLGTGDYGYTF
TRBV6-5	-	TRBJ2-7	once	TGTGCCAGCAGTTACTCGGGGGGAGTCTACGAGCAGTACTTC	CASSYSGGVYEQYF
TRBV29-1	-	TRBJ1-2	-	TGCAGCGTTGAGGGCGCGACTAACTATGGCTACACCTTC	CSVEGATNYGYTF
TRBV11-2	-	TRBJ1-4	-	TGTGCCAGCAGCCAGTTTGGGGGCGGCACTAATGAAAAACTGTTTTTT	CASSQFGGGTNEKLFF
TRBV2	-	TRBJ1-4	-	TGTGCCAGCAGTCTACAGACGGTCGAAAAACTGTTTTTT	CASSLQTVEKLFF